This T cell receptor beta chain was captured by sequencing in a study of CD8+ T cells in alopecia areata. V lost 4 bases, J lost 2 bases, and 13 bases lay in between. CDR1 is SGDLS, CDR2 YYNGEE, per germline. The CDR3 length is 14 residues. Treatment here: oral pan-JAK inhibitor, 5-10 mg twice daily. Sequencing relied on a cDNA template that was reverse transcribed from extracted RNA. TCRdb's table, derived via immunoSEQ multiplex PCR, lists solely in-frame clones and lacks some. In the table there are 170,000 or so clones, about 60% of which are singletons. This clone was counted between two and nine times. Its antigen is unidentified. General study points: Expanded CD8+ clones among the top 100, as well as scalp clonality, were significantly decreased by tofacitinib.

The sequence was collected from a human donor with alopecia areata. The material sequenced was CD8+ T cells sorted from blood, taken at week 24, from a patient treated with tofacitinib. The chain joins TRBV9 to TRBJ2-7; possible D gene TRBD2, 5 bases. The CDR3 spells CASSQLSSPYEQYF. The CDR3 region has the DNA TGTGCCAGCAGCCAACTTTCTAGCCCCTACGAGCAGTACTTC.